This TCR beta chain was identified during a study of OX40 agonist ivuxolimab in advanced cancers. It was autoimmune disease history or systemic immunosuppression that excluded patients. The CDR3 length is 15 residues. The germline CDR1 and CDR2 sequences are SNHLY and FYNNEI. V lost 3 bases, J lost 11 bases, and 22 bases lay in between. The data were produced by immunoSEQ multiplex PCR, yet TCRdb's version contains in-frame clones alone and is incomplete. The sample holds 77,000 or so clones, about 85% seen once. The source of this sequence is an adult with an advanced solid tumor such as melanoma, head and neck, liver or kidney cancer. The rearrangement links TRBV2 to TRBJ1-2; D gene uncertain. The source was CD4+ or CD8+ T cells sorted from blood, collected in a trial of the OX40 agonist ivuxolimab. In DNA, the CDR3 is TGTGCCAGCAGTGAGAGGGCGCACCGCGGGTCCAGGTACACCTTC. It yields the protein CASSERAHRGSRYTF.